This TCR beta chain originates from a study of blood T cell repertoires in COVID-19. At the level of the study: T cells, B-cell-depleted T cells, or PBMCs supplied cDNA or gDNA.

CDR1 SGHDT and CDR2 YYEEEE come from the germline V gene. The V and J ends lost 4 bases and 7 bases, in that order; junction bases with no gene match: 9. The length of the CDR3 is 14 residues. Generated by immunoSEQ multiplex PCR, the TCRdb table keeps only in-frame clones and is missing some. The sample yields about 50,000 clones, approximately 85% seen once. The specimen was peripheral blood. The receptor was derived from an elderly woman with COVID-19, enrolled during active disease. The J gene is TRBJ1-2, the V gene TRBV5-6; 8 bases agree with TRBD1. This CDR3 reads CASSRNQGASGYTF. CDR3 coding DNA: TGTGCCAGCAGCCGGAACCAGGGGGCGAGTGGCTACACCTTC.